The clone carrying this T cell receptor beta chain was counted between two and nine times. Its specificity is unknown. Germline CDR1 and CDR2: LGHNA and YSLEER. V was trimmed by 1 base and J by 7 bases, leaving 17 bases between them. The CDR3 contains 16 residues. This sample is drawn from a study of T cell repertoires in cytomegalovirus infection. As for the study in general: An indication of both CMV infection and matching HLA type came from public TCR beta signatures. Regarding the study as a whole: Cumulative public TCR beta family frequency identified CMV carriers with the relevant HLA.

A single record per CDR3 protein comes from TCRdb applying MiXCR to the reads. The table lists about 530,000 distinct CDR3 sequences, more than 20% of them singletons. The clonotype originates from a human donor in good health (CMV status not recorded). Some clones in this sample may be carry-over from other donors' samples. The rearrangement links TRBV4-3 to TRBJ2-1; maybe TRBD2 (6 bases). The sample comprised PBMCs. The CDR3 loop is CASSQVPAGTRNEQFF. For the CDR3, the DNA is TGCGCCAGCAGCCAAGTTCCCGCGGGAACCAGGAATGAGCAGTTCTTC.